The following is a T cell receptor (beta chain) sequence with its context. Its target is not known. The limits of the CDR3 on the DNA are not certain, so only TCRdb's listed CDR3 is given. Primers included in the PCR were 60 Vbeta and 13 Jbeta primers. TCRdb's copy holds only in-frame clones and misses some; the assay was immunoSEQ multiplex PCR. Of about 73,000 clones listed, over 70% are singletons. The sample originates from a study of cytomegalovirus exposure and HLA in healthy donors. The length of the CDR3 is 22 amino acids, counting both ends. The study, taken as a whole, reports: The availability of immune exposure information extended only to CMV serostatus.

The sample was PBMCs. This sequence originates from a male donor in good health and CMV-seronegative. The chain is built from TRBV12-2 and TRBJ1-1; TRBD1 was called by the table and not checked on the DNA. TRBV12-2 is termed a pseudogene. The CDR3 protein is CASRLRAGFGGGTGKVNTEAFF.